Presented here are 3 T cell receptor beta chains from one specimen sequenced in a study of shared clonotypes between healthy human individuals. Clones were sequenced by immunoSEQ multiplex PCR, and TCRdb holds only the in-frame ones, with some missing. This table has about 460,000 clones, approximately 71% appearing once. The material sequenced was PBMCs. The origin of the receptors is a woman aged 40 to 49 in good health. Some clones in this sample may be carry-over from other donors' samples.

This chain connects TRBV18 to TRBJ2-7; TRBD1 matches 8 bases. V lost 3 bases and J lost 6; bases outside the gene matches: 7. The CDR3 has 14 residues. Germline loops: CDR1 KGHSH, CDR2 LQKENI. The chain's CDR3 is CASSPGQGFSEQYF. The CDR3 DNA reads TGTGCCAGCTCACCTGGACAGGGTTTCTCCGAGCAGTACTTC.

As for this clone: This may be a read error, as it is one base from a much larger clone. This rearrangement joins TRBV2 to TRBJ1-4; perhaps TRBD1 as D (5 bases). This CDR3 is built from 12 residues. Trimming cost V 7 bases and J 12 bases, with 15 bases left between them. Per the germline V gene, CDR1 is SNHLY and CDR2 is FYNNEI. The CDR3: CASTREGLELFF. The CDR3 DNA sequence: TGTGCCAGCACCAGGGAGGGGTTGGAACTGTTTTTT.

V gene TRBV5-6 combines with J gene TRBJ1-1; TRBD1 aligns across 8 bases. Germline assignment: CDR1 SGHDT and CDR2 YYEEEE. The CDR3 is made up of 15 amino acids. The trim removed 3 bases at V and 2 bases at J, leaving 6 bases unmatched. CDR3 sequence reads: CASSWRQGLNTEAFF. The CDR3 region has the DNA TGTGCCAGCAGCTGGCGACAGGGGCTTAACACTGAAGCTTTCTTT.